This TCR beta chain appears in the sequencing data of a study of T cell changes during pregnancy in multiple sclerosis. Germline assignment: CDR1 SNHLY and CDR2 FYNNEI. V lost 5 bases, J lost 2 bases, and 13 bases stayed unmatched. CDR3 length: 18 residues. Assay: immunoSEQ multiplex PCR; the TCRdb copy retains only in-frame clones and omits some. Of around 50,000 clones listed, 85% to 95% are singletons. The TCR comes from a female donor with multiple sclerosis, enrolled in a pregnancy study. The source material was CD4+ T cells from peripheral blood mononuclear cells, sampled in the third trimester of pregnancy. The chain is built from TRBV2 and TRBJ2-1; the match to TRBD1 covers 9 bases. The CDR3, as DNA: TGTGCCAGCAGTACAGGGACAGGGCACAGTTCCCCCTACAATGAGCAGTTCTTC. Translation gives CASSTGTGHSSPYNEQFF.